The 32 T cell receptor beta chains below were found in one sample sequenced in a study of T cell changes during pregnancy in multiple sclerosis. Sequenced by immunoSEQ multiplex PCR; TCRdb stores in-frame clones only, minus some. The data contain more than 100,000 clones, about 90% of them singletons. The specimen comprised peripheral blood, sampled after pregnancy. The receptor set was obtained from a female donor with multiple sclerosis, enrolled in a pregnancy study.

The CDR3 DNA sequence: TGTGCCAGCAGCTTGGGCAGGGGCCGGGGTGAAGCTTTCTTT. Protein sequence: CASSLGRGRGEAFF. This rearrangement joins TRBV5-4 to TRBJ1-1; D perhaps matches TRBD1 (6 bases). CDR1 is SGHNT and CDR2 is YYREEE in the germline V gene (reference sequence). The V gene lost 0 bases and the J gene lost 7 bases, with 13 bases spanning the gap. This CDR3 contains 14 residues.

The rearrangement uses TRBV29-1 and TRBJ1-1; 8 nucleotides match TRBD1. V trimming: 5 bases; J trimming: 2 bases; junction bases outside the gene matches: 4. The germline V gene has CDR1 SQVTM and CDR2 ANQGSEA. This CDR3 contains 13 residues. CDR3 sequence: CSVRQGPNTEAFF. In DNA, the CDR3 is TGCAGCGTTCGACAGGGGCCAAACACTGAAGCTTTCTTT.

The chain uses TRBV6-5 and TRBJ2-1, with TRBD1 matching 7 bases. The V gene end was trimmed by 6 bases and the J gene end by 7 bases; junction bases not matched to a gene: 3. This CDR3 has 12 residues. Germline V CDR1 and CDR2: MNHEY, SVGAGI. The CDR3: CASRSQGNEQFF. The CDR3 DNA sequence: TGTGCCAGCAGATCACAGGGGAATGAGCAGTTCTTC.

The chain employs TRBV20-1 and TRBJ2-3; D possibly corresponds to TRBD1 (6 bases). V lost 5 bases and J lost 6, with 9 bases in between. The CDR3 runs to 11 residues. Germline CDR1 is DFQATT and CDR2 is SNEGSKA (reference sequence). This CDR3 is CSAEDRDTQYF. CDR3 DNA sequence: TGCAGTGCTGAAGACAGGGATACGCAGTATTTT.

J is TRBJ2-5 and V is TRBV7-6; D is uncertain. V lost 5 bases to trimming and J lost 1 base, with 5 bases between them. The germline CDR1 and CDR2 sequences are SGHVS and FNYEAQ. The CDR3 extends over 12 amino acids. The CDR3 loop is CASSRAQETQYF. The CDR3 DNA is TGTGCCAGCAGCCGCGCCCAAGAGACCCAGTACTTC.

The chain employs TRBV2 and TRBJ2-7, with D possibly TRBD2 on 6 matching bases. The V end lost 11 bases, the J end lost 0 bases, and 17 bases lay between the germline ends. Germline lookup yields CDR1 SNHLY and CDR2 FYNNEI. This CDR3 has 14 residues. CDR3 in amino acids: CAVLARRDSYEQYF. Written as DNA, the CDR3 is TGTGCCGTACTAGCAAGGAGGGACTCCTACGAGCAGTACTTC. The full variable domain, with the rest looked up from reference TRBV2 and TRBJ2-7, is EPEVTQTPSHQVTQMGQEVILRCVPISNHLYFYWYRQILGQKVEFLVSFYNNEISEKSEIFDDQFSVERPDGSNFTLKIRSTKLEDSAMYFCAVLARRDSYEQYFGPGTRLTVT.

The chain uses TRBV25-1 and TRBJ1-2; 8 bases map to TRBD1. This CDR3 has 15 amino acids. Germline CDR1 MGHDK, CDR2 SYGVNS. V gave up 3 bases and J gave up 7 bases; unmatched junction bases: 10. This chain's CDR3 is CASSDTRTGRTGYTF. In DNA form, the CDR3 reads TGTGCCAGCAGTGATACCCGGACAGGGCGCACTGGCTACACCTTC.

The V and J genes are TRBV30 and TRBJ2-1; TRBD2 aligns across 7 bases. Trimming removed 1 base from V and 4 bases from J; junction bases left unmatched: 4. Germline assignment: CDR1 GTSNPN and CDR2 SVGIG (reference sequence). This CDR3 is 14 amino acids long. CDR3 bases: TGTGCCTGGAGTGGACTAGCTGGGTACAATGAGCAGTTCTTC. Its translation: CAWSGLAGYNEQFF.

The chain combines TRBV19 with TRBJ2-4, with D unresolved. The CDR3 contains 14 residues. V lost 5 bases and J lost 7, with 15 bases in between. The germline V gene encodes CDR1 LNHDA and CDR2 SQIVND (reference sequence). The CDR3 here is CASSLPNYGNIQYF. The CDR3 DNA follows: TGTGCCAGTAGTCTCCCGAACTACGGGAACATTCAGTACTTC.

V is TRBV5-1 and J is TRBJ2-7; TRBD1 matches 10 bases. Germline V gives CDR1 SGHRS, CDR2 YFSETQ. The CDR3 is 15 amino acids. V lost 3 bases, J lost 4 bases, and 7 bases stayed unmatched. The CDR3 is CASSWTGGRSYEQYF. The CDR3 DNA reads TGCGCCAGCAGCTGGACAGGGGGGAGAAGTTACGAGCAGTACTTC. Supplemented by reference TRBV5-1 and TRBJ2-7, the full variable domain reads KAGVTQTPRYLIKTRGQQVTLSCSPISGHRSVSWYQQTPGQGLQFLFEYFSETQRNKGNFPGRFSGRQFSNSRSEMNVSTLELGDSALYLCASSWTGGRSYEQYFGPGTRLTVT.

This clone was picked up one time. The chain links TRBV9 to TRBJ2-3; the match to TRBD2 covers 7 bases. Germline CDR1 is SGDLS and CDR2 is YYNGEE. The length of the CDR3 is 14 residues. V dropped 3 bases and J dropped 0; count of bases not matched to a gene: 1. CDR3 protein: CASSGTRSTDTQYF. The CDR3 DNA is TGTGCCAGCAGCGGGACTAGGAGCACAGATACGCAGTATTTT.

This sequence joins TRBV7-9 and TRBJ2-1; 10 bases align to TRBD1. Trimming at V came to 1 base and at J to 2 bases, leaving 2 bases not matched to a gene. Looked up from germline, CDR1 is SEHNR and CDR2 is FQNEAQ (reference sequence). The CDR3 is 16 amino acids. The CDR3 DNA is TGTGCCAGCAGCTTAGGGGGGACAGGGGCCTACAATGAGCAGTTCTTC. Its translation: CASSLGGTGAYNEQFF.

V and J are TRBV19 and TRBJ1-5; possible D gene TRBD1, 5 bases. V was clipped by 5 bases and J by 7 bases, with 12 bases between them. Germline V gene sequence: CDR1 LNHDA, CDR2 SQIVND (reference sequence). The CDR3 length is 13 residues. As DNA, the CDR3 is TGTGCCAGTAGTCCAGGGTTCCGACAGCCCCAGCATTTT. This encodes CASSPGFRQPQHF.

The gene calls are TRBV21-1 and TRBJ1-1; TRBD1 is the table's D call and was not checked against the DNA. TRBV21-1 is a pseudogene segment. This CDR3 is 13 amino acids long. The CDR3 DNA sequence: TGTGCCAGCAGCAACCCTGGACAGGCTGAAGCTTTCTTT. Residues: CASSNPGQAEAFF.

The chain recombines TRBV13 with TRBJ2-7; D possibly corresponds to TRBD2 (7 bases). V was pared by 5 bases and J by 3 bases, with 14 bases between. CDR1 and CDR2 (germline): PRHDT, FYEKMQ (reference sequence). The CDR3 loop spans 14 amino acids. CDR3 nucleotides: TGTGCCAGCAGCGCAAGGGGGGGGATCTACGAGCAGTACTTC. Its translation is CASSARGGIYEQYF. The full variable domain, with the rest looked up from reference TRBV13 and TRBJ2-7, is AAGVIQSPRHLIKEKRETATLKCYPIPRHDTVYWYQQGPGQDPQFLISFYEKMQSDKGSIPDRFSAQQFSDYHSELNMSSLELGDSALYFCASSARGGIYEQYFGPGTRLTVT.

The J gene is TRBJ1-1, the V gene TRBV6-5, with 8 bases identical to TRBD1. The CDR3 contains 15 residues. The junction had 9 bases not matched to a gene; V was cut back by 4 bases and J by 5 bases. The germline gives CDR1 MNHEY, CDR2 SVGAGI. The DNA of the CDR3 is TGTGCCAGCAGTTCCTCCGGACAGGGACGGACTGAAGCTTTCTTT. It codes for CASSSSGQGRTEAFF.

This chain uses TRBV5-1 with TRBJ1-4; D may be TRBD1 (6 bases). This CDR3 is 17 amino acids long. V was clipped by 4 bases and J by 3 bases, with 19 bases between them. The V gene's germline CDR1 is SGHRS and CDR2 YFSETQ. CDR3 sequence (DNA): TGCGCCAGCAGCCACGGCGGGGGGGGCGCGGCTAATGAAAAACTGTTTTTT. Amino acid sequence: CASSHGGGGAANEKLFF.

The chain has TRBV5-1 and TRBJ2-5; tentatively, D is TRBD2 (7 bases). V shed 4 bases and J shed 2 bases, with 15 bases lying between them. This CDR3 is 15 amino acids long. Per the germline V gene, CDR1 is SGHRS and CDR2 is YFSETQ. CDR3: CASSSGTIAQETQYF. The CDR3 DNA is TGCGCCAGCAGCAGCGGGACAATCGCACAAGAGACCCAGTACTTC.

The gene calls are TRBV29-1 and TRBJ2-1, with 7 bases identical to TRBD1. Germline V lookup: CDR1 SQVTM, CDR2 ANQGSEA. V dropped 5 bases and J dropped 10; count of bases not matched to a gene: 11. CDR3 length: 13 amino acids. This CDR3 reads CSVSSGGTGEQFF. As DNA, the CDR3 is TGCAGCGTTTCCTCAGGGGGTACAGGAGAGCAGTTCTTC.

The gene calls are TRBV6-5 and TRBJ2-1; 7 positions agree with TRBD2. This CDR3 is 15 amino acids long. V was clipped by 6 bases and J by 4 bases; unmatched bases: 9. Germline CDR1 is MNHEY and CDR2 is SVGAGI. The CDR3 nucleotides read TGTGCCAGCAGAACCGGCGGGAGAAGTTACAATGAGCAGTTCTTC. This codes for CASRTGGRSYNEQFF.

V gene TRBV6-5 combines with J gene TRBJ1-1, with D tentatively TRBD1 (5 bases). With 5 bases removed from V and 1 base from J, the gap between germline ends came to 14 bases. The CDR3 is made up of 15 amino acids. The germline V gene encodes CDR1 MNHEY and CDR2 SVGAGI. The CDR3 DNA sequence: TGTGCCAGCAGTATGGGGTTACAGGCGAACACTGAAGCTTTCTTT. It yields the protein CASSMGLQANTEAFF.

V and J are TRBV5-1 and TRBJ2-7; D may be TRBD2 (7 bases). CDR3 length: 15 amino acids. Germline CDR1 is SGHRS and CDR2 is YFSETQ. Trimming left V 2 bases short and J 3 bases short, with 15 bases between. The CDR3 DNA follows: TGCGCCAGCAGCTTAGGGGGGGTGGCTGTCTACGAGCAGTACTTC. It specifies CASSLGGVAVYEQYF.

The chain joins TRBV7-8 to TRBJ2-3; no reliable D call. The CDR3 is 16 amino acids. Germline-derived CDR1 and CDR2 are SGHVS and FQNEAQ. Trimming stripped 5 bases from V and 2 bases from J, with 17 bases between. The CDR3 here is CASSPEPSAHTDTQYF. As DNA, the CDR3 is TGTGCCAGCAGCCCCGAGCCGTCCGCCCACACAGATACGCAGTATTTT.

V usage is TRBV6-5 and J usage is TRBJ1-3; D call uncertain. Germline V CDR1 and CDR2: MNHEY, SVGAGI. Trimming took 6 bases from V and 4 from J, leaving 13 bases between them. The CDR3 spans 14 residues. The CDR3 DNA is TGTGCCAGCAGGTCCCCGGGGATAGGAAACACCATATATTTT. This sequence encodes CASRSPGIGNTIYF.

Here the CDR3 DNA reads TGTGCCAGCATGGGGAGGGGGAATCAGCCCCAGCATTTT. Its translation: CASMGRGNQPQHF. V usage is TRBV28 and J usage is TRBJ1-5; D is possibly TRBD1 (6 bases). V lost 7 bases, J lost 4 bases, and 11 bases lay in between. Germline assignment: CDR1 MDHEN and CDR2 SYDVKM. The CDR3 is 13 amino acids.

The genes are TRBV2 and TRBJ2-5, with TRBD2 as a possible D gene (6 bases). Germline-derived CDR1 and CDR2 are SNHLY and FYNNEI. The length of the CDR3 is 15 residues. V was clipped by 0 bases and J by 6 bases, with 14 bases between them. For the CDR3, the DNA is TGTGCCAGCAGTGAAGCGGGACTCTTACCGCAGACCCAGTACTTC. It is translated as CASSEAGLLPQTQYF.

The V and J genes are TRBV30 and TRBJ1-3, with D possibly being TRBD1 (5 bases). The germline V and J ends were trimmed by 0 bases and 4 bases, with 7 bases remaining between them. Germline V CDR1 and CDR2: GTSNPN, SVGIG (reference sequence). The length of the CDR3 is 13 residues. This CDR3 reads CAWSVGAGNTIYF. The CDR3 DNA reads TGTGCCTGGAGTGTAGGGGCAGGAAACACCATATATTTT.

The genes are TRBV27 and TRBJ1-5, with unresolved D. V was pared by 5 bases and J by 6 bases, with 11 bases between. The germline V gene has CDR1 MNHEY and CDR2 SMNVEV (reference sequence). The CDR3 is 13 amino acids. The CDR3 spells CASSVDGVQPQHF. The CDR3 coding sequence is TGTGCCAGCAGTGTAGACGGGGTTCAGCCCCAGCATTTT.

The J gene is TRBJ2-7, the V gene TRBV5-1; TRBD2 might be the D (5 bases). Germline lookup yields CDR1 SGHRS and CDR2 YFSETQ. The CDR3 runs 14 residues. With 3 bases removed from V and 1 base from J, the gap between germline ends came to 11 bases. Written as DNA, the CDR3 is TGCGCCAGCAGCTCCGGGGAAGGTTCCTACGAGCAGTACTTC. Residues: CASSSGEGSYEQYF.

The chain uses TRBV4-1 and TRBJ2-7, with 8 bases lining up with TRBD2. CDR3 size: 15 residues. The V and J ends lost 1 base and 2 bases, in that order; junction bases with no gene match: 4. The V gene's germline CDR1 is MGHRA and CDR2 YSYEKL. CDR3 loop: CASSQGGTRAYEQYF. The CDR3 coding sequence is TGCGCCAGCAGCCAAGGGGGGACTAGGGCCTACGAGCAGTACTTC.

This chain joins TRBV6-1 and TRBJ1-5; possible D gene TRBD1, 5 bases. V lost 7 bases and J 3 bases, leaving 13 bases between the germline ends. Germline assignment: CDR1 MNHNS and CDR2 SASEGT. This CDR3 comprises 14 residues. CDR3 region: CASIHAGANQPQHF. The CDR3 region has the DNA TGTGCCAGCATCCACGCTGGGGCCAATCAGCCCCAGCATTTT.

The gene calls are TRBV7-2 and TRBJ2-7; 8 bases fit TRBD2. Germline V gene lookup returns CDR1 SGHTA and CDR2 FQGNSA. Trimming cost V 5 bases and J 4 bases; bases outside gene matches: 7. The length of the CDR3 is 14 residues. DNA of the CDR3: TGTGCCAGCAGCCAGCGGGGGCCTTCTTACGAGCAGTACTTC. This gives the protein CASSQRGPSYEQYF.